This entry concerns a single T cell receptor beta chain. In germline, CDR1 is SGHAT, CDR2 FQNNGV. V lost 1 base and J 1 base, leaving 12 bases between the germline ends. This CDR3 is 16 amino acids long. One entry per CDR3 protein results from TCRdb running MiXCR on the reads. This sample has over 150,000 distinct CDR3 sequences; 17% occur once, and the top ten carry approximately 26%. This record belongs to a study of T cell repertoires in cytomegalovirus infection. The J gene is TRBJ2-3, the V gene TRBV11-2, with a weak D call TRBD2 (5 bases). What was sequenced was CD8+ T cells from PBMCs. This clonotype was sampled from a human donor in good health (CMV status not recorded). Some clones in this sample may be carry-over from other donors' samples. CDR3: CASSLGGIGGTDTQYF. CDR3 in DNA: TGTGCCAGCAGCTTAGGAGGAATCGGGGGCACAGATACGCAGTATTTT.